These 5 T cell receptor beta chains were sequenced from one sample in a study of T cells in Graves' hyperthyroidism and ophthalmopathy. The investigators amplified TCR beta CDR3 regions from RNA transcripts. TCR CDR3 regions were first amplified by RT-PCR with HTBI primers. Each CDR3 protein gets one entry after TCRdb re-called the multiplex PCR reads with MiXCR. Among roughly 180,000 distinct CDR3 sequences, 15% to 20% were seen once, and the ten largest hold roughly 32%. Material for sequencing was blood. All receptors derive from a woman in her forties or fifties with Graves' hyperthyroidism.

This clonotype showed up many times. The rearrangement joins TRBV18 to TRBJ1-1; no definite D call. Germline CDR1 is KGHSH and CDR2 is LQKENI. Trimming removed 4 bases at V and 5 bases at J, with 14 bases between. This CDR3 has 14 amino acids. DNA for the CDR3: TGTGCCAGCTCACGAAGAGGGATAGGGACTGAAGCTTTCTTT. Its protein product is CASSRRGIGTEAFF.

The CDR3 is CASSLDVSNQPQHF. The DNA for the CDR3 is TGCGCCAGCAGCTTGGACGTTTCCAATCAGCCCCAGCATTTT. The chain uses TRBV5-1 and TRBJ1-5; no definite D call. Germline V gene lookup returns CDR1 SGHRS and CDR2 YFSETQ. The length of the CDR3 is 14 residues. V dropped 0 bases and J dropped 3 bases, with 7 bases sitting between them.

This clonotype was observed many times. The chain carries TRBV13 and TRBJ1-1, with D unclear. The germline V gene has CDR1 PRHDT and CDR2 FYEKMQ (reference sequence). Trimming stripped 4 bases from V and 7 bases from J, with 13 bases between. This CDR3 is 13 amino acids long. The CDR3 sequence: CASSSLRRHEAFF. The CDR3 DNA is TGTGCCAGCAGCTCCCTTAGACGGCATGAAGCTTTCTTT.

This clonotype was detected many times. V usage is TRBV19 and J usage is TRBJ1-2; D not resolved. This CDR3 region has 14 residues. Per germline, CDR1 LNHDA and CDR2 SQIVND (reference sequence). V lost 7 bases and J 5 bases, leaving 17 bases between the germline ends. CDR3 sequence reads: CASTPGGTEYGYTF. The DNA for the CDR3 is TGTGCCAGTACCCCGGGCGGCACGGAGTATGGCTACACCTTC.

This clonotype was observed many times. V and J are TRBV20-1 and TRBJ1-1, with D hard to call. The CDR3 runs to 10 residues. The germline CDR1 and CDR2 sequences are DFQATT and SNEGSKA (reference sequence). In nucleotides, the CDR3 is TGCAGCGCCCGGCGGTTTGAAGCTTTCTTT. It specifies CSARRFEAFF.